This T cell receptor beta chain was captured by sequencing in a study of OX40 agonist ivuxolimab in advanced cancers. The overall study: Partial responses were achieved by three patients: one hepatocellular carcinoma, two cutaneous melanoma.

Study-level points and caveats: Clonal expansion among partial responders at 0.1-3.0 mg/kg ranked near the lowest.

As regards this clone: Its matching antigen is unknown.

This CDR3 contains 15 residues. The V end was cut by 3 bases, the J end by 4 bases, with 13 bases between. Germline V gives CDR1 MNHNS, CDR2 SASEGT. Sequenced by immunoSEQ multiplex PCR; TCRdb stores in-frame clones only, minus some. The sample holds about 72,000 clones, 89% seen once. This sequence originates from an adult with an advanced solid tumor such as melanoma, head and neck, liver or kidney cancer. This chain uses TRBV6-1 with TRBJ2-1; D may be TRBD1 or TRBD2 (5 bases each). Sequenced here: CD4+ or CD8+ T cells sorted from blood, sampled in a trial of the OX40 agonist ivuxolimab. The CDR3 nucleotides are TGTGCCAGCAGTGAGAGGGACGCTCGGTACAATGAGCAGTTCTTC. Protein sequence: CASSERDARYNEQFF.